The 31 T cell receptor beta chains given below trace back to one sample, sequenced in a study of blood T cell repertoires in COVID-19. Using immunoSEQ multiplex PCR, the repertoire was profiled, and TCRdb retains in-frame clones only, with some absent. The sample lists tens of thousands of clones; more than 85% were seen once. The sample taken for sequencing was peripheral blood. Receptors originate from a man aged 45-60 years in a cohort sampled during active COVID-19.

This clone was observed a few times. The CDR3 sequence is CASSWGQGGSYEQYF. The CDR3 region has the DNA TGTGCCAGCAGCTGGGGACAGGGAGGCTCCTACGAGCAGTACTTC. The chain links TRBV5-5 to TRBJ2-7; 9 bases agree with TRBD1. CDR3 size: 15 residues. CDR1 and CDR2 (germline): SGHKS, YYEKEE (reference sequence). J was trimmed by 0 bases and V by 3 bases; bases with no gene match: 4. The whole variable domain, filled in from reference TRBV5-5 and TRBJ2-7, reads DAGVTQSPTHLIKTRGQQVTLRCSPISGHKSVSWYQQVLGQGPQFIFQYYEKEERGRGNFPDRFSARQFPNYSSELNVNALLLGDSALYLCASSWGQGGSYEQYFGPGTRLTVT.

The count of this clone is one. This sequence joins TRBV11-3 and TRBJ2-7; 8 nucleotides match TRBD1. Germline V CDR1 and CDR2: SGHNT, YENEEA. V lost 3 bases, J lost 0 bases, and 1 base stayed unmatched. The CDR3 sequence is 14 residues long. The CDR3 DNA reads as TGTGCCAGCAGCTTCGACAGGGGCTCCTACGAGCAGTACTTC. It specifies CASSFDRGSYEQYF.

The CDR3 DNA follows: TGTGCCAGCACCAAGAATCGGGGTCAGCCCCAGCATTTT. Translated: CASTKNRGQPQHF. The chain links TRBV6-5 to TRBJ1-5; D gene ambiguous. CDR3 size: 13 residues. Germline loops: CDR1 MNHEY, CDR2 SVGAGI. Between the trimmed V and J ends, which lost 7 bases and 6 bases, there was a span of 13 bases.

The genes are TRBV4-1 and TRBJ2-5; a weak D match, TRBD2 (5 bases). Germline CDR1 and CDR2: MGHRA and YSYEKL. V lost 1 base to trimming and J lost 5 bases, with 11 bases between them. The CDR3 has 14 amino acids. CDR3: CASSQAGSEETQYF. The CDR3 DNA reads TGCGCCAGCAGCCAAGCTGGTAGCGAGGAGACCCAGTACTTC.

The chain links TRBV27 to TRBJ1-5; possible D gene TRBD1, 5 bases. Between the trimmed V and J ends, which lost 8 bases and 6 bases, there was a span of 20 bases. The CDR3 covers 15 residues. Germline CDR1 MNHEY, CDR2 SMNVEV (reference sequence). The CDR3 region is CASGSPRGLGQPQHF. CDR3 coding DNA: TGTGCCAGCGGATCTCCAAGGGGCTTAGGTCAGCCCCAGCATTTT.

The DNA for the CDR3 is TGTGCCAGCTCACATCGTCCCGAGACCCAGTACTTC. Protein product: CASSHRPETQYF. This rearrangement joins TRBV18 to TRBJ2-5; no clear D. V was shortened by 4 bases and J by 5 bases, with 8 bases between the two germline ends. Germline CDR1 and CDR2: KGHSH and LQKENI. The CDR3 has 12 residues.

The rearrangement links TRBV3-1 (or the pseudogene TRBV3-2) to TRBJ1-1; 7 bases line up with TRBD1. Germline lookup yields CDR1 LGHDT and CDR2 YNNKEL (reference sequence). V was pared by 2 bases and J by 3 bases, with 24 bases of the junction left unmatched. The CDR3 runs to 21 residues. The CDR3 region is CASSQFKNRGGVDTRYTEAFF. As DNA, the CDR3 is TGTGCCAGCAGCCAATTCAAGAACAGGGGAGGTGTTGATACGAGATACACTGAAGCTTTCTTT.

J is TRBJ2-7 and V is TRBV4-1; 7 nucleotides line up with TRBD2. With 1 base clipped from V and 6 bases from J, the junction kept 3 bases outside the gene matches. The germline V gene has CDR1 MGHRA and CDR2 YSYEKL. The CDR3 is made up of 13 amino acids. CDR3 coding DNA: TGCGCCAGCAGCCAAGGGGAGGGGTCCGAGCAGTACGTC. It is translated as CASSQGEGSEQYV.

The chain recombines TRBV28 with TRBJ2-7; TRBD1 might be the D (6 bases). Germline V gene data show CDR1 as MDHEN and CDR2 as SYDVKM. Trimming took 8 bases from V and 4 from J, leaving 12 bases between them. CDR3 length equals 12 residues. CDR3 sequence (DNA): TGTGCCAGCGGTACGCAGGGGTACGAGCAGTACGTC. It encodes CASGTQGYEQYV.

The CDR3 DNA reads as TGTGCCAGCAGCGTAGATGGGAGTATGAACACTGAAGCTTTCTTT. Its translation: CASSVDGSMNTEAFF. This chain uses TRBV9 with TRBJ1-1; D unresolved. Germline V lookup: CDR1 SGDLS, CDR2 YYNGEE. Trimming stripped 0 bases from V and 0 bases from J, with 9 bases between. This CDR3 is 15 amino acids long.

The chain is built from TRBV6-2 or TRBV6-3 and TRBJ2-2; D is unclear. This CDR3 has 15 amino acids. V was clipped by 3 bases and J by 1 base, with 9 bases between them. Germline loops: CDR1 MNHEY, CDR2 SVGEGT. The CDR3 loop is CASSYNTQNTGELFF. CDR3 coding DNA: TGTGCCAGCAGTTATAACACCCAGAACACCGGGGAGCTGTTTTTT.

This clone qualifies as large. The rearrangement links TRBV5-1 to TRBJ2-1, with D perhaps matching TRBD2 (5 bases). The CDR3 sequence is 14 residues long. Germline lookup yields CDR1 SGHRS and CDR2 YFSETQ. Trimming removed 2 bases from V and 4 bases from J, with 10 bases in between. CDR3 region: CASSFRTRYNEQFF. CDR3 in DNA: TGCGCCAGCAGCTTCAGGACTCGATACAATGAGCAGTTCTTC.

The CDR3 here is CASSQEGSNQPQHF. Written as DNA, the CDR3 is TGTGCCAGCAGCCAAGAGGGCAGCAATCAGCCCCAGCATTTT. The rearrangement joins TRBV3-1 (or the pseudogene TRBV3-2) to TRBJ1-5, with unresolved D. This CDR3 contains 14 residues. V was clipped by 0 bases and J by 1 base, with 4 bases between them. CDR1 is LGHDT and CDR2 is YNNKEL in the germline V gene (reference sequence).

The rearrangement uses TRBV12-3 or TRBV12-4 and TRBJ2-1, with 11 positions matching TRBD2. This CDR3 has 13 amino acids. V lost 6 bases, J lost 11 bases, and 6 bases stayed unmatched. CDR3 DNA sequence: TGTGCCAGCAGCCCGGGACTAGCGGACAAGCAGTTCTTC. Amino acids: CASSPGLADKQFF.

The rearrangement joins TRBV16 to TRBJ1-2; the D is unclear. The CDR3 has 14 residues. V was clipped by 0 bases and J by 0 bases, with 5 bases between them. CDR1 is KGHSY and CDR2 is FQNENV in the germline V gene. In DNA form, the CDR3 reads TGTGCCAGCAGCCAATCTAGATCTAACTATGGCTACACCTTC. Translating gives CASSQSRSNYGYTF.

The chain has TRBV7-9 and TRBJ2-3; D perhaps matches TRBD2 (5 bases). V lost 2 bases to trimming and J lost 6 bases, with 9 bases between them. The CDR3 is 13 residues long. The germline gives CDR1 SEHNR, CDR2 FQNEAQ (reference sequence). The CDR3 nucleotides read TGTGCCAGCAGCTTACCCTTAGCGGATACGCAGTATTTT. This translates into CASSLPLADTQYF.

This clone showed up just a few times. The rearrangement joins TRBV12-5 to TRBJ2-1; TRBD2 matches 10 bases. The CDR3 length is 17 residues. The V segment lost 1 base and the J segment 4 bases; nucleotides outside the gene matches: 7. From germline, CDR1 is LGHNT and CDR2 FRNRAP. The CDR3 DNA reads TGTGCTAGTGGTTTGGCCCCACTAGCGGGACTTTACAATGAGCAGTTCTTC. This codes for CASGLAPLAGLYNEQFF.

The V call is TRBV5-8, the J call TRBJ1-2, with no clear D. Germline V gene lookup returns CDR1 SGHTS and CDR2 YDEGEE. CDR3 length equals 13 residues. The V end was cut by 2 bases, the J end by 5 bases, with 10 bases between. The CDR3 coding sequence is TGTGCCAGCAGCTTAAACGACTTTTATGGCTACACCTTC. Its protein is CASSLNDFYGYTF.

V usage is TRBV11-3 and J usage is TRBJ1-1; 7 bases agree with TRBD1. V gave up 5 bases and J gave up 13 bases; unmatched junction bases: 10. This CDR3 spans 12 amino acids. CDR1 and CDR2 from the germline V gene are SGHNT and YENEEA. CDR3 bases: TGTGCCAGCAGCCCCCGGACAGGAAAGTGTTTCTTT. It translates to CASSPRTGKCFF.

The chain employs TRBV27 and TRBJ1-5; D gene uncertain. The ends were cut back, 3 bases at V and 3 bases at J, with 9 bases in the middle. The V gene's germline CDR1 is MNHEY and CDR2 SMNVEV (reference sequence). The length of the CDR3 is 14 residues. CDR3 coding DNA: TGTGCCAGCAGTTTGCGGCAGTTCAATCAGCCCCAGCATTTT. This translates into CASSLRQFNQPQHF.

V gene TRBV13 combines with J gene TRBJ2-2; 10 nucleotides line up with TRBD2. J lost 0 bases, V lost 5 bases, and 6 bases had no gene match. CDR1 and CDR2 (germline): PRHDT, FYEKMQ (reference sequence). CDR3 size: 17 residues. The CDR3 DNA reads TGTGCCAGCAGCAGTGCTAGCGGGAGAGCGAACACCGGGGAGCTGTTTTTT. Translating gives CASSSASGRANTGELFF.

The chain couples TRBV7-2 to TRBJ2-4; 8 nucleotides align to TRBD2. V trimming: 1 base; J trimming: 6 bases; junction bases outside the gene matches: 5. Germline lookup yields CDR1 SGHTA and CDR2 FQGNSA. The CDR3 consists of 15 residues. The CDR3: CASSLGKRELNIQYF. The CDR3 DNA reads TGTGCCAGCAGCTTAGGGAAGCGGGAGTTAAACATTCAGTACTTC.

The chain is built from TRBV4-1 and TRBJ2-2; D gene unclear. The CDR3 length is 16 residues. The germline V gene encodes CDR1 MGHRA and CDR2 YSYEKL. The V end was cut by 0 bases, the J end by 4 bases, with 12 bases between. The CDR3 DNA reads as TGCGCCAGCAGCCAAGATGACGGCTCTAGCACCGGGGAGCTGTTTTTT. It encodes CASSQDDGSSTGELFF.

This chain joins TRBV28 and TRBJ1-3; perhaps TRBD1 as D (6 bases). V lost 5 bases, J lost 0 bases, and 14 bases lay in between. Germline V gene lookup returns CDR1 MDHEN and CDR2 SYDVKM. CDR3 size: 16 residues. The CDR3 reads CASSIYRDTSGNTIYF. The CDR3 DNA follows: TGTGCCAGCAGTATTTACCGGGACACCTCTGGAAACACCATATATTTT.

This clone occurred a few times. The chain joins TRBV5-6 to TRBJ1-3; D gene ambiguous. CDR1 is SGHDT and CDR2 is YYEEEE in the germline V gene. Between the trimmed V and J ends, which lost 2 bases and 3 bases, there was a span of 15 bases. The CDR3 runs 16 residues. For the CDR3, the DNA is TGTGCCAGCAGCTTTGTTTCCTCACGGGGTGGAAACACCATATATTTT. This gives the protein CASSFVSSRGGNTIYF.

The chain recombines TRBV19 with TRBJ2-2, with a possible D match to TRBD1 (6 bases). This CDR3 comprises 16 residues. CDR1 is LNHDA and CDR2 is SQIVND in the germline V gene (reference sequence). Trimming left V 2 bases short and J 6 bases short, with 16 bases between. The CDR3 coding sequence is TGTGCCAGTAGTATATCCCACAGGGAGATCCCCGGGGAGCTGTTTTTT. Its protein is CASSISHREIPGELFF. Full variable domain (rest looked up from reference TRBV19 and TRBJ2-2): DGGITQSPKYLFRKEGQNVTLSCEQNLNHDAMYWYRQDPGQGLRLIYYSQIVNDFQKGDIAEGYSVSREKKESFPLTVTSAQKNPTAFYLCASSISHREIPGELFFGEGSRLTVL.

This clone was seen only once. The J gene is TRBJ1-2, the V gene TRBV3-1 (or the pseudogene TRBV3-2), with a weak D call TRBD1 (5 bases). This CDR3 has 16 amino acids. CDR1 and CDR2 (germline): LGHDT, YNNKEL (reference sequence). V was trimmed by 0 bases and J by 4 bases, leaving 15 bases between them. This CDR3 is CASSQDTGDWAYGYTF. CDR3 in DNA: TGTGCCAGCAGCCAAGATACCGGGGACTGGGCCTATGGCTACACCTTC.

This chain links TRBV4-3 with TRBJ1-1; 7 bases line up with TRBD1. Unmatched junction bases numbered 9, after V lost 3 bases and J lost 5 bases. The CDR3 totals 15 residues. CDR1 LGHNA and CDR2 YSLEER come from the germline V gene. CDR3 sequence (DNA): TGCGCCAGCAGCCAGAAGGGGGCGGTGTGGACTGAAGCTTTCTTT. Its protein is CASSQKGAVWTEAFF.

The chain carries TRBV12-3 or TRBV12-4 and TRBJ2-1; 7 bases line up with TRBD2. Trimming removed 7 bases from V and 4 bases from J; junction bases left unmatched: 4. The CDR3 consists of 13 residues. The CDR3 reads CASTPGLYNEQFF. The DNA for the CDR3 is TGTGCCAGCACCCCGGGACTATACAATGAGCAGTTCTTC.

This sequence joins TRBV20-1 and TRBJ2-1; D gene unclear. V gave up 3 bases and J gave up 15 bases, with 15 bases separating them. Germline V gene lookup returns CDR1 DFQATT and CDR2 SNEGSKA (reference sequence). This CDR3 has 11 residues. This chain's CDR3 is CSASTANLGFF. The CDR3, as DNA: TGCAGTGCTAGTACAGCAAACTTGGGGTTCTTC.

CDR3 sequence (DNA): TGTGCCAGCAGCTTAGAGGGGGTTCCGGGGACTGAAGCTTTCTTT. Protein: CASSLEGVPGTEAFF. The gene calls are TRBV7-3 and TRBJ1-1, with D maybe TRBD1 (6 bases). The V gene lost 2 bases and the J gene lost 5 bases, with 15 bases spanning the gap. The CDR3 has 15 residues. CDR1 SGHTA and CDR2 FQGTGA come from the germline V gene.